These T cell receptor beta chains were read from a single sample in a study of blood T cell repertoires in COVID-19. The method was immunoSEQ multiplex PCR; TCRdb's version includes in-frame clones alone and lacks a portion of them. This table has approximately 4,900 clones, around 86% appearing once. What was sequenced was peripheral blood. The receptor set was obtained from a human donor in a cohort sampled during active COVID-19. Both conserved end residues are part of each CDR3. A D gene is named only where the DNA matches it firmly. Not all rows give a size; the values are once, few, many and, for expanded clones, a class.

j_gene	v_gene	d_gene	abundance	CDR3nt	CDR3aa
TRBJ2-1	TRBV27	TRBD2	.	TGTGCCAGCCCTAGCGGCGCGGGAGAGCATGGGTGGGATGAGCAGTTCTTC	CASPSGAGEHGWDEQFF
TRBJ2-1	TRBV9	TRBD2	.	TGTGCCAGCAGCGACCTAGCGGGGGCCAATGAGCAGTTCTTC	CASSDLAGANEQFF
TRBJ1-2	TRBV6-5	.	.	TGTGCCAGCAGTTATAATGGGGGCTACTATGGCTACACCTTC	CASSYNGGYYGYTF
TRBJ2-1	TRBV6-5	.	.	TGTGCCAGCAGCCCCGGGACTCCGATGGACGAGCAGTTCTTC	CASSPGTPMDEQFF
TRBJ2-2	TRBV7-9	TRBD2	.	TGTGCCAGCAGCTTAGGTACGGGGCGGGGGGCCCCCACCGGGGAGCTGTTTTTT	CASSLGTGRGAPTGELFF
TRBJ2-5	TRBV5-1	TRBD1	.	TGCGCCAGCAGCTTGGCTCAGGGGGCGGGGGAGACCCAGTACTTC	CASSLAQGAGETQYF
TRBJ2-2	TRBV6-5	TRBD1	.	TGTGCCAGCAGTTCGAAGGGGGCGAGCACCGGGGAGCTGTTTTTT	CASSSKGASTGELFF
TRBJ2-7	TRBV6-5	TRBD1	.	TGTGCCAGCACCCCGACAGGGGGCCAGGCCTACGAGCAGTACTTC	CASTPTGGQAYEQYF
TRBJ1-1	TRBV6-5	.	few	TGTGCCAGCAGTCGACAGGTGAACACTGAAGCTTTCTTT	CASSRQVNTEAFF
TRBJ2-7	TRBV14	.	.	TGTGCCAGCAGCCTAGGGGGTTGGTACGAGCAGTACTTC	CASSLGGWYEQYF
TRBJ2-5	TRBV28	.	.	TGTGCCAGCAGTCTCCTGGGGGGGGGCCAGACCCAGTACTTC	CASSLLGGGQTQYF
TRBJ2-2	TRBV4-1	TRBD2	.	TGCGCCAGCAGCCAAGGGGAGGGGAACACCGGGGAGCTGTTTTTT	CASSQGEGNTGELFF
TRBJ2-7	TRBV21-1	.	.	TGTGCCAGCAGACAATACTCCGGGACTAGGTCCTACGAGCAGTACTTC	CASRQYSGTRSYEQYF
TRBJ1-5	TRBV19	.	.	TGTGCCAGTAGTGACCGCGGACAGAATAGCAATCAGCCCCAGCATTTT	CASSDRGQNSNQPQHF
TRBJ2-1	TRBV19	.	.	TGTGCCAGTAGTAGAGAGCGGGTTTACAATGAGCAGTTCTTC	CASSRERVYNEQFF
TRBJ1-1	TRBV7-3	TRBD1	few	TGTGCCAGCAGCTCATCAGGGGGCACTGAAGCTTTCTTT	CASSSSGGTEAFF
TRBJ1-6	TRBV5-5	TRBD1	.	TGTGCCAGCAGCTCCCGTCCCGGGACAGATTCACCCCTCCACTTT	CASSSRPGTDSPLHF
TRBJ1-5	TRBV28	.	few	TGTGCCAGCGGCCAGGCAAGACAGCCCCAGCATTTT	CASGQARQPQHF
TRBJ1-3	TRBV6-6	.	.	TGTGCCAGCGAGGCTGGAAACACCATATATTTT	CASEAGNTIYF
TRBJ2-1	TRBV7-2	TRBD2	.	TGTGCCAGCAGCGCGGGACTAGGGAGGGACAATGAGCAGTTCTTC	CASSAGLGRDNEQFF
TRBJ1-2	TRBV18	.	.	TGTGCCAGCTCACCTACAGGAGCTAACTATGGCTACACCTTC	CASSPTGANYGYTF
TRBJ1-1	TRBV12-3/TRBV12-4	TRBD1	.	TGTGCCAGCAGTTGGGGACAGGGTGCCGAAGCTTTCTTT	CASSWGQGAEAFF
TRBJ2-7	TRBV15	TRBD1	.	TGTGCCACCAGCCCAGCAGGGGGTGAGGAGCAGTACTTC	CATSPAGGEEQYF
TRBJ2-3	TRBV5-1	TRBD2	.	TGCGCCAGCACTCTACTAGCGGGGGAGACAGATACGCAGTATTTT	CASTLLAGETDTQYF
TRBJ2-7	TRBV14	.	.	TGTGCCAGCAGCCCCCGAACCAGGGACAACGAGCAGTACTTC	CASSPRTRDNEQYF
TRBJ1-5	TRBV7-9	.	few	TGTGCCAGCAGCTTCTCCGAAGGGAGCAGCAATAGCAATCAGCCCCAGCATTTT	CASSFSEGSSNSNQPQHF
TRBJ2-1	TRBV7-3	.	once	TGTGCCAGCAGCTCCACGACACCGTCAATAGGCAATGAGCAGTTCTTC	CASSSTTPSIGNEQFF
TRBJ1-1	TRBV28	.	.	TGTGCCAGCAGTAAACTCGGGACACCGGGGCGAGGAGCTTTCTTT	CASSKLGTPGRGAFF
TRBJ2-7	TRBV18	TRBD1	.	TGTGCCAGCTCACAGCGACAGGGGTTTTACGAGCAGTACTTC	CASSQRQGFYEQYF
TRBJ2-1	TRBV29-1	.	.	TGCAGCGTCGCAGAGGTTGGGCAGTTCTTC	CSVAEVGQFF
TRBJ1-1	TRBV28	TRBD1	.	TGTGCCAGCAGTCTTATGGACAGGGCGATGAACACTGAAGCTTTCTTT	CASSLMDRAMNTEAFF
TRBJ1-6	TRBV7-2	TRBD1	.	TGTGCCAGCAGCAACGGACAGGGGAATTCACCCCTCCACTTT	CASSNGQGNSPLHF
TRBJ1-1	TRBV18	TRBD1	.	TGTGCCAGCTCACGGGACAGGGGGCGATCATCCGCTGAAGCTTTCTTT	CASSRDRGRSSAEAFF
TRBJ2-1	TRBV9	.	once	TGTGCCAGCAGCGTTGGTGGACAGATAACACCCGGTGACAATGAGCAGTTCTTC	CASSVGGQITPGDNEQFF
TRBJ1-6	TRBV4-1	.	.	TGCGCCAGCAGCCAATGGTCTGGTACAGTTTCACCCCTCCACTTT	CASSQWSGTVSPLHF
TRBJ2-1	TRBV2	TRBD2	.	TGTGCCAACGAACTAGCGGGGGGTAATGAGCAGTTCTTC	CANELAGGNEQFF